This passage covers 7 T cell receptor beta chains from one sample sequenced in a study of T cells in tuberculosis. Some clones are missing from TCRdb's copy, which holds only in-frame ones; the method was immunoSEQ multiplex PCR. The sample shows 25,000 to 35,000 clones, about 90% of them seen only once. Time point denoted: new active TB diagnosis, blood taken before or within 7 days of starting treatment. The source was PBMCs, collected at tuberculosis diagnosis. These receptors were taken from an adult with tuberculosis.

The chain is built from TRBV2 and TRBJ1-2, with 7 bases that match TRBD1. V trimming: 6 bases; J trimming: 5 bases; junction bases outside the gene matches: 12. This CDR3 contains 15 residues. Germline loops: CDR1 SNHLY, CDR2 FYNNEI. CDR3 bases: TGTGCCAGCAGCCCAGACAGGGATGAGGTGTATGGCTACACCTTC. This translates into CASSPDRDEVYGYTF.

The chain links TRBV6-5 to TRBJ1-2, with D unresolved. The CDR3 runs to 12 residues. The V end was cut by 6 bases, the J end by 4 bases, with 9 bases between. CDR1 is MNHEY and CDR2 is SVGAGI in the germline V gene. CDR3 sequence reads: CASRPPGYGYTF. CDR3 in DNA: TGTGCCAGCAGACCCCCGGGCTATGGCTACACCTTC.

The V gene is TRBV4-1, the J gene TRBJ2-1; 12 positions match TRBD2. The CDR3 extends over 15 amino acids. The J segment lost 9 bases and the V segment lost 1 base, leaving 4 bases of the junction unmatched. The germline V gene encodes CDR1 MGHRA and CDR2 YSYEKL. The CDR3: CASSQGLAGVGEQFF. The CDR3 DNA sequence: TGCGCCAGCAGCCAAGGACTAGCGGGAGTAGGTGAGCAGTTCTTC.

The chain joins TRBV21-1 to TRBJ2-2; the table's D call of TRBD2 was not tested on the DNA. TRBV21-1 corresponds to a pseudogene. This CDR3 spans 16 amino acids. The CDR3 coding sequence is TGTGCCAGCAGCACTAGCGGACGGGCGAACACCGGGGAGCTGTTTTTT. Translating it yields CASSTSGRANTGELFF.

This chain joins TRBV27 and TRBJ1-5, with D perhaps matching TRBD1 (6 bases). The CDR3 contains 14 residues. The V end was cut by 6 bases, the J end by 3 bases, with 12 bases between. The V gene's germline CDR1 is MNHEY and CDR2 SMNVEV (reference sequence). In nucleotides, the CDR3 is TGTGCCAGCAGATTACAGGGTTACAATCAGCCCCAGCATTTT. This gives the protein CASRLQGYNQPQHF.

The V gene is TRBV10-3, the J gene TRBJ1-1, with TRBD1 matching over 8 bases. The germline V gene has CDR1 ENHRY and CDR2 SYGVKD. This CDR3 is built from 13 residues. J was trimmed by 10 bases and V by 4 bases; bases with no gene match: 8. The CDR3 loop reads CAISGETGVSAFF. CDR3 coding DNA: TGTGCCATCAGTGGTGAGACAGGGGTGTCAGCTTTCTTT.

The genes are TRBV5-1 and TRBJ2-7; a possible D gene is TRBD2 (6 bases). CDR1 and CDR2 from the germline V gene are SGHRS and YFSETQ. The CDR3 contains 15 residues. Trimming pared 4 bases from V and 4 bases from J, leaving 18 bases between. DNA for the CDR3: TGCGCCAGCAGCCTCCAATCGGAGGGACCGTACGAGCAGTACTTC. Amino acid sequence: CASSLQSEGPYEQYF.